The TCR beta chain described here comes from a study of long-term antiretroviral therapy in people with HIV (dated by TCRdb to the early 2020s). Regarding the study in general: The earliest samples were collected roughly a decade before the 2015 WHO recommendation for immediate ART, at a time when ART was usually postponed until CD4 counts fell. The cohort contributed roughly 200 cryopreserved PBMC samples from about 29 adults with confirmed HIV infection, collected serially over a mean of approximately six years (range 1-12). Of the approximately 30 participants with HIV, about twelve were female. Test extractions of a monoclonal T-cell line alongside approximately 36 polyclonal samples showed no cross-contamination during QIAcube processing. A retrospective serial study tested whether ART initiation and durable HIV suppression were associated with changes in peripheral blood TRB repertoire composition and diversity.

At the junction V is shortened by 0 bases and J by 3 bases, with 9 bases in between. From the germline V gene, CDR1 is MNHEY and CDR2 is SVGAGI. The CDR3 runs 15 amino acids, cysteine and phenylalanine included. Kept here is only the CDR3 DNA, which spans 45 bases and is read in frame from base 1. Inclusion was restricted to participants for whom at least one PBMC sample before ART initiation and at least two post-ART samples were available. Treatment was received in the United States of America by all participants with HIV. Before DNA extraction, cryopreserved samples of about 0.95-11 million PBMC were thawed and then washed. At the time of the earliest PBMC sample for each participant with HIV, ages ranged from roughly 20 to 54 years. PBMC samples from each participant spanned 1-4 timepoints before ART initiation and 2-8 timepoints after ART initiation, with a median of 7 samples. Serial HIV viral load, CD4+ T-cell count, ART history and demographic data were obtained for every participant. Using a Qiagen kit on a QIAcube, genomic DNA was extracted from unsorted PBMC, with samples processed in batches of 12.

With regard to this clone: Its recognized antigen is unknown. No per-base quality is available; no much larger clone lies one base away.

General findings and caveats noted by the study authors: Starting ART was linked to a significant rise in TRB diversity, yet even with long-term ART the diversity remained significantly lower than in transplant donor controls. No data were available on ART adherence, viral resistance or therapy changes, limiting inferences about post-ART repertoire changes. Expanded TRB clones identified before ART initiation dominated the repertoire at all time points, although this dominance fluctuated and declined in many PLHIV after ART. The samples span the years 2004 to 2017, and the ART regimens used may be less effective than current regimens. Because cell numbers in pre-ART samples were limited, unsorted PBMC were profiled instead of sorted CD4+ and CD8+ T cells. Narrower CDR3 length ranges were observed in HIV repertoires than in controls, and an antigen-experienced repertoire with only a slight naive shift after ART was suggested by the network structure. Since PBMC availability was limited, sequencing covered only the TCR beta chain, with no alpha chain pairing.

The immunoSEQ hsTCRB v3.0 assay was used at survey level resolution for TRB variable region sequencing. The targeted TRB sequencing depth was roughly 40,000-55,000 T-cell genomes per sample. Pooled TRB libraries were sequenced on an Illumina MiSeq with a v3 150-cycle kit. Regarding the original processing steps: Repertoire analysis was performed in R inside a reproducible Nextflow workflow that covered QC, data transformation and analysis. LymphoSeq2, an R package for exploring AIRR-Seq data, was used to implement custom analyses. A handful of samples that yielded fewer than 5000 total TRB sequences were excluded, so that approximately 200 HIV repertoires were analyzed. Among the 180 or so HIV repertoires that were kept, almost 60 were collected before ART initiation and over 120 were collected after ART initiation. Repertoires were downsampled to 5000 TRB nucleotide sequences, and summary statistics were averaged over 100 downsampling iterations. TRB sequences were retained for analysis only if CDR3 regions of at least seven amino acids were present. Diversity was measured with a Shannon entropy-derived clonality score and the Gini coefficient. In the repertoire networks, any two of the top 5000 CDR3 amino acid sequences were linked whenever the two sequences differed by an edit distance of one. For TRB CDR3 amino acid sequences, antigen specificity groups and MHC restriction were predicted with GLIPH2. Known CMV, EBV, HIV or tissue antigen associations were flagged by matching CDR3 amino acid sequences against VDJdb and McPAS-TCR. Pre-ART, post-ART and control groups were compared with Wilcoxon signed-rank tests and Holm-Bonferroni correction. As stored in TCRdb, this immuneACCESS dataset retains in-frame rearrangements with V and J assigned. A fraction of the clones does not appear; measured against another copy, unresolved V genes explain less than half of the discrepancy, and the remainder lacks a known reason. V, J and clone size are those of that table, while D and trimming were read from the DNA. Present in this sample are 19,000 or so clones, around 84% of which were seen just once. About 8% of the sample belongs to the ten largest clones.

The TCR sequence derives from a man younger than 35 with HIV. Sequenced here: unsorted PBMCs, sampled 0.9 years after starting antiretroviral therapy. The rearrangement joined TRBV6-5 to TRBJ1-3; the D gene lacks a confident call. The CDR3 loop reads CASSYSSGLGNTIYF. The DNA reads as follows: TGTGCCAGCAGTTACTCCTCCGGGCTTGGAAACACCATATATTTT.